In this sample, the clone carrying this T cell receptor beta chain turned up a few times. The antigen is unknown. The CDR3 runs 16 residues. The V end lost 1 base, the J end lost 0 bases, and 12 bases lay between the germline ends. Germline-derived CDR1 and CDR2 are MDHEN and SYDVKM. With 60 Vbeta and 13 Jbeta primers, the PCR was carried out. Here immunoSEQ multiplex PCR was the method, and the copy in TCRdb shows in-frame clones only, minus some. The sample consists of 120,000 to 150,000 clones, 80% of them appearing once. The data derive from a study of cytomegalovirus exposure and HLA in healthy donors. Looking at the study overall: A preliminary data release comprised approximately 85 million unique TCRs obtained from HLA-typed donors.

Notes on the study in general: In an earlier analysis, about 87% or about 30%: the productive usage of most TCR beta V segments.

The V and J genes are TRBV28 and TRBJ1-2; no firm D call. The clonotype originates from a man aged 25-40 years in good health and CMV-seronegative. Sequencing used PBMCs. The CDR3 here is CASSLFTLSPNYGYTF. The CDR3, as DNA: TGTGCCAGCAGTTTATTCACACTAAGTCCTAACTATGGCTACACCTTC.